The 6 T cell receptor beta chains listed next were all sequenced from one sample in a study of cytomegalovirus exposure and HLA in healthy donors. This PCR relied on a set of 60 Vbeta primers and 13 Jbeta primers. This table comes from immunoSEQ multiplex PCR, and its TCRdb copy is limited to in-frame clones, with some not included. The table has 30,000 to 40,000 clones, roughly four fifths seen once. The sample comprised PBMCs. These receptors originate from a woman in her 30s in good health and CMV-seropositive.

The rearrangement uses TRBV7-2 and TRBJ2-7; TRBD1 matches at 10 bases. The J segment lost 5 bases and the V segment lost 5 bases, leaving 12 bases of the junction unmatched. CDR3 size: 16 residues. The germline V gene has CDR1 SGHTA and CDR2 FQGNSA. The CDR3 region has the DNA TGTGCCAGCAGCGCCTGGGGGGGGACAGGGGTGAACGAGCAGTACTTC. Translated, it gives CASSAWGGTGVNEQYF.

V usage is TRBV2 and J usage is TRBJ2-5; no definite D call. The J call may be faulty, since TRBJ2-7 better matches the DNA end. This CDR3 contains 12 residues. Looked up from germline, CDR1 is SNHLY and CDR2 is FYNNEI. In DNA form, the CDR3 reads TGTGCCAGCAGTGAAGCGCTTTACGAGCAGTACTTC. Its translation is CASSEALYEQYF.

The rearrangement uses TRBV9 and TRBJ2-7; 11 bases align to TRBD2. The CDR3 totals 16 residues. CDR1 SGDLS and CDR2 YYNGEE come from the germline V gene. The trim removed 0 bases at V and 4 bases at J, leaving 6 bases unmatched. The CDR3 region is CASSVGLAGGQYEQYF. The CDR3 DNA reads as TGTGCCAGCAGCGTAGGGCTAGCGGGAGGTCAATACGAGCAGTACTTC.

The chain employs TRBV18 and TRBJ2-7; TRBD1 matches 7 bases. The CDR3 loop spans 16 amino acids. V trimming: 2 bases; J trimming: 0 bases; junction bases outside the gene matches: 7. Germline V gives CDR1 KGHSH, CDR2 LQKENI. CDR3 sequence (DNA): TGTGCCAGCTCACCAAGTAGACAGGGCGGCTCCTACGAGCAGTACTTC. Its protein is CASSPSRQGGSYEQYF.

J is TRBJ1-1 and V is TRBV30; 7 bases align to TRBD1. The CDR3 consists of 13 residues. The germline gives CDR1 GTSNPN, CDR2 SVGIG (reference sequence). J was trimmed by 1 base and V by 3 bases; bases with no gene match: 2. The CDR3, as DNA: TGTGCCTGGAGGAGACAGGGGAACACTGAAGCTTTCTTT. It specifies CAWRRQGNTEAFF.

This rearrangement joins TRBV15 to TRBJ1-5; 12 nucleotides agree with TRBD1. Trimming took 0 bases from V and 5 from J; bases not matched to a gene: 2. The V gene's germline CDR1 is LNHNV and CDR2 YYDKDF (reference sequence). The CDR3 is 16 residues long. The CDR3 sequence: CATSRDGTGGYQPQHF. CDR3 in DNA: TGTGCCACCAGCAGAGATGGGACAGGGGGCTATCAGCCCCAGCATTTT.